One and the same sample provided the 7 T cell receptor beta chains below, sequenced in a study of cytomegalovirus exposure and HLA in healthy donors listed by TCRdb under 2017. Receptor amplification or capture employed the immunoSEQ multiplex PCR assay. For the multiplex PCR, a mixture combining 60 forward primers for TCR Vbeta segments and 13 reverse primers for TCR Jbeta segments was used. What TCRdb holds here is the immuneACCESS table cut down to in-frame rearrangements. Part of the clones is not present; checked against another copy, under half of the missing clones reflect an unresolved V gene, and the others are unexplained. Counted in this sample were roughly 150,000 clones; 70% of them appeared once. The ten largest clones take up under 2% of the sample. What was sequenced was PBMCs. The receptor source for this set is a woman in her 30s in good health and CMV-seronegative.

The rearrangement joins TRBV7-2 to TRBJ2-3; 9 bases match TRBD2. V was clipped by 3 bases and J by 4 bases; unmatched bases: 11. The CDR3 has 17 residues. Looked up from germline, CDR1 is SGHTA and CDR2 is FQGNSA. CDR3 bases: TGTGCCAGCAGCTTGGCCTCTAGCGGGGTCGCCGCAGATACGCAGTATTTT. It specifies CASSLASSGVAADTQYF. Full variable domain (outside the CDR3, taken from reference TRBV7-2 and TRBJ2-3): GAGVSQSPSNKVTEKGKDVELRCDPISGHTALYWYRQSLGQGLEFLIYFQGNSAPDKSGLPSDRFSAERTGGSVSTLTIQRTQQEDSAVYLCASSLASSGVAADTQYFGPGTRLTVL.

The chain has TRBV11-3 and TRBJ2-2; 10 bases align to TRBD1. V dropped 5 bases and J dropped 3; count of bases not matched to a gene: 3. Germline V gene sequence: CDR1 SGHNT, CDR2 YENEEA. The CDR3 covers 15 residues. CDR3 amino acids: CASSQTGGDTGELFF. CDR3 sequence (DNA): TGTGCCAGCAGCCAGACAGGGGGCGACACCGGGGAGCTGTTTTTT.

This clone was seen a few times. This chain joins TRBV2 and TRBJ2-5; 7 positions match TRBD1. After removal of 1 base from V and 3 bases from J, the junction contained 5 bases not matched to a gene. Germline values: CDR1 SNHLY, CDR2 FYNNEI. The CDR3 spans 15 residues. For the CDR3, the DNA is TGTGCCAGCAGTGAAGGTGGGACAGCAAAAGAGACCCAGTACTTC. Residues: CASSEGGTAKETQYF.

The CDR3 DNA sequence: TGTGCCAGCAGCTTAGCCCGGGTAAATTCACCCCTCCACTTT. It is translated as CASSLARVNSPLHF. V usage is TRBV7-6 and J usage is TRBJ1-6; D ambiguous. With 0 bases removed from V and 7 bases from J, the gap between germline ends came to 7 bases. Germline V gene sequence: CDR1 SGHVS, CDR2 FNYEAQ. The CDR3 has 14 amino acids. The variable domain in full, completed from reference TRBV7-6 and TRBJ1-6, reads GAGVSQSPRYKVTKRGQDVALRCDPISGHVSLYWYRQALGQGPEFLTYFNYEAQQDKSGLPNDRFSAERPEGSISTLTIQRTEQRDSAMYRCASSLARVNSPLHFGNGTRLTVT.

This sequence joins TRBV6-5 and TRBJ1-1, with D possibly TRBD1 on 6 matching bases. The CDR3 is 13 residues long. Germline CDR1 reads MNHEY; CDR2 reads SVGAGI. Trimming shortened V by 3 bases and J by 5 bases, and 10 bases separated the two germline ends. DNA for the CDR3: TGTGCCAGCAGTTATGAGGGGGAGACTGAAGCTTTCTTT. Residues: CASSYEGETEAFF.

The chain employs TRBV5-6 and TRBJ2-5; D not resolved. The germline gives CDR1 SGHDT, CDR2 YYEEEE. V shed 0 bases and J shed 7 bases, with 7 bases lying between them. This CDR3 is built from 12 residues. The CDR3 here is CASSLAGRTQYF. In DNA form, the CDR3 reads TGTGCCAGCAGCTTGGCCGGTAGGACCCAGTACTTC.

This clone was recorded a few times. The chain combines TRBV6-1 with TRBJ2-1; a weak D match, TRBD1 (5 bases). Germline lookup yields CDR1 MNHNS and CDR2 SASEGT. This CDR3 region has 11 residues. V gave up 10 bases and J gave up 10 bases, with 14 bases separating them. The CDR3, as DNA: TGTGCCACTCTATCAGGGATAGAGCAGTTCTTC. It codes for CATLSGIEQFF.